The following is a T cell receptor beta chain sequence with its context. Its antigen remains unidentified. Primed by a sample-barcoded 5' primer and a J-beta primer mix, a second PCR proceeded for 7 to 11 cycles. Samples each returned at least 2.5 million CDR3-containing paired-end reads. MiXCR, applied by TCRdb to the 5' RACE reads, yields one record per CDR3 protein. Of 1.5 million to 1.8 million distinct CDR3 sequences in the sample, 40% to 45% were seen once. The sample comes from a study of blood T cells in healthy people across ages. In the study overall: The capture of about one barcoded beta molecule per two T cells was achieved by template switching. Findings of the study overall: Fewer expanded clones and more diversity marked long-lived versus aged donors.

A minimum of 5 micrograms of total RNA was extracted per sample. There are 14 residues in the CDR3. The germline V gene has CDR1 LGHDT and CDR2 YNNKEL (reference sequence). The V and J ends lost 2 bases and 1 base, in that order; junction bases with no gene match: 2. The sequencing sample was made of blood. The TCR was taken from a woman in her late teens or twenties in good health. V is TRBV3-1 and J is TRBJ2-7; 7 bases agree with TRBD2. CDR3 bases: TGTGCCAGCAGCCAATTCGGGGGGTCCTACGAGCAGTACTTC. Its translation: CASSQFGGSYEQYF.